The next 14 T cell receptor beta chains were all read from a single sample in a study of T cell responses to AZD1222 COVID-19 vaccine. Clones were read by immunoSEQ multiplex PCR, and TCRdb kept only the in-frame ones, dropping some. The sample shows some 120,000 clones, roughly 87% of them seen only once. Source: peripheral blood, taken on day 0 of MenACWY control vaccination. These receptors originate from an adult in good health.

This sequence joins TRBV28 and TRBJ1-5; a weak D match, TRBD1 (5 bases). Trimming took 2 bases from V and 3 from J, leaving 11 bases between them. There are 15 residues in the CDR3. Germline V gives CDR1 MDHEN, CDR2 SYDVKM. The CDR3 reads CASSLRQGNNQPQHF. CDR3 DNA sequence: TGTGCCAGCAGTTTAAGGCAGGGAAACAATCAGCCCCAGCATTTT.

The chain uses TRBV5-8 and TRBJ1-5; the D gene is possibly TRBD1 (5 bases). Germline assignment: CDR1 SGHTS and CDR2 YDEGEE. The V gene lost 2 bases and the J gene lost 1 base, with 13 bases spanning the gap. The CDR3 has 16 amino acids. The CDR3 bases are TGTGCCAGCAGCTTCCTATTGCGGGGCAGCAATCAGCCCCAGCATTTT. Its protein product is CASSFLLRGSNQPQHF.

The rearrangement uses TRBV14 and TRBJ2-5; tentatively, D is TRBD1 (6 bases). This CDR3 region has 15 residues. CDR1 is SGHDN, CDR2 FVKESK, per germline. Trimming took 0 bases from V and 3 from J, leaving 11 bases between them. This CDR3 reads CASSQDWGQKETQYF. The CDR3, as DNA: TGTGCCAGCAGCCAAGATTGGGGGCAGAAAGAGACCCAGTACTTC.

The chain couples TRBV6-6 to TRBJ1-5, with 10 bases identical to TRBD1. The CDR3 has 19 residues. Germline loops: CDR1 MNHNY, CDR2 SVGAGI (reference sequence). V trimming: 6 bases; J trimming: 0 bases; junction bases outside the gene matches: 14. The CDR3 sequence is CASSSGGTGALASNQPQHF. In DNA, the CDR3 is TGTGCCAGCAGCTCCGGGGGGACAGGGGCCTTAGCTAGCAATCAGCCCCAGCATTTT.

This chain uses TRBV29-1 with TRBJ2-5; TRBD1 matches at 7 bases. The V gene end was trimmed by 6 bases and the J gene end by 4 bases; junction bases not matched to a gene: 2. The germline V gene encodes CDR1 SQVTM and CDR2 ANQGSEA. CDR3 length: 11 residues. The CDR3 sequence: CSVGDRETQYF. Written as DNA, the CDR3 is TGCAGCGTCGGGGACAGAGAGACCCAGTACTTC. The entire variable domain, with the rest obtained from reference TRBV29-1 and TRBJ2-5, is as follows: SAVISQKPSRDICQRGTSLTIQCQVDSQVTMMFWYRQQPGQSLTLIATANQGSEATYESGFVIDKFPISRPNLTFSTLTVSNMSPEDSSIYLCSVGDRETQYFGPGTRLLVL.

The chain joins TRBV14 to TRBJ1-3; D is perhaps TRBD1 (5 bases). Germline-derived CDR1 and CDR2 are SGHDN and FVKESK. This CDR3 has 17 residues. Between the trimmed V and J ends, which lost 0 bases and 4 bases, there was a span of 16 bases. CDR3 sequence: CASSQDRLGARGNTIYF. The CDR3, as DNA: TGTGCCAGCAGCCAAGATCGTCTAGGGGCGCGAGGAAACACCATATATTTT.

The chain combines TRBV4-3 with TRBJ1-2; no firm D call. The germline V gene has CDR1 LGHNA and CDR2 YSLEER. The CDR3 covers 13 residues. V lost 0 bases to trimming and J lost 4 bases, with 6 bases between them. The CDR3 loop is CASSQDQSYGYTF. For the CDR3, the DNA is TGCGCCAGCAGCCAAGATCAAAGCTATGGCTACACCTTC.

The chain is built from TRBV3-1 (or the pseudogene TRBV3-2) and TRBJ2-1; D is uncertain. CDR1 LGHDT and CDR2 YNNKEL come from the germline V gene (reference sequence). The CDR3 is 15 amino acids. Trimming shortened V by 3 bases and J by 2 bases, and 11 bases separated the two germline ends. CDR3 sequence (DNA): TGTGCCAGCAGCCAGTCTCGAGTGACCTACAATGAGCAGTTCTTC. Translating gives CASSQSRVTYNEQFF.

The CDR3 loop is CASSLGDRYNEQFF. The DNA for the CDR3 is TGTGCCAGCAGTTTAGGAGACAGGTACAATGAGCAGTTCTTC. The J gene is TRBJ2-1, the V gene TRBV28; tentative D call: TRBD1 (6 bases). The V gene's germline CDR1 is MDHEN and CDR2 SYDVKM. Trimming cost V 2 bases and J 4 bases, with 9 bases left between them. The length of the CDR3 is 14 residues.

This rearrangement joins TRBV29-1 to TRBJ2-3, with 8 bases matching TRBD1. The germline V gene encodes CDR1 SQVTM and CDR2 ANQGSEA. This CDR3 region has 13 residues. V dropped 8 bases and J dropped 1; count of bases not matched to a gene: 5. CDR3 loop: CSKMTGGTDTQYF. The CDR3 coding sequence is TGCAGCAAAATGACAGGGGGCACAGATACGCAGTATTTT.

The chain links TRBV5-1 to TRBJ2-3; the D call may be TRBD1 or TRBD2 (5 bases each). CDR3 size: 14 residues. Germline assignment: CDR1 SGHRS and CDR2 YFSETQ. V lost 4 bases and J lost 2, with 11 bases in between. CDR3 protein: CASSRDANTDTQYF. The CDR3 DNA follows: TGCGCCAGCAGCCGGGACGCGAACACAGATACGCAGTATTTT. The entire variable domain, with the rest obtained from reference TRBV5-1 and TRBJ2-3, is as follows: KAGVTQTPRYLIKTRGQQVTLSCSPISGHRSVSWYQQTPGQGLQFLFEYFSETQRNKGNFPGRFSGRQFSNSRSEMNVSTLELGDSALYLCASSRDANTDTQYFGPGTRLTVL.

This clone was picked up one time. The V call is TRBV5-1, the J call TRBJ2-7, with D tentatively TRBD2 (5 bases). The germline V and J ends were trimmed by 4 bases and 6 bases, with 17 bases remaining between them. This CDR3 is built from 14 residues. In germline, CDR1 is SGHRS, CDR2 YFSETQ. The CDR3 region has the DNA TGCGCCAGCAGCCCGGGCCCTGGAGGAATCGAGCAGTACTTC. It encodes CASSPGPGGIEQYF.

The rearrangement uses TRBV7-6 and TRBJ2-5, with D perhaps TRBD1 or TRBD2 (5 bases each). In germline, CDR1 is SGHVS, CDR2 FNYEAQ. V lost 6 bases and J 1 base, leaving 9 bases between the germline ends. The CDR3 totals 13 residues. CDR3 in DNA: TGTGCCAGCAGGGGGACGGGCCAAGAGACCCAGTACTTC. This gives the protein CASRGTGQETQYF.

The V and J genes are TRBV6-6 and TRBJ1-1; 10 bases match TRBD1. CDR1 is MNHNY, CDR2 SVGAGI, per germline (reference sequence). Trimming removed 9 bases from V and 6 bases from J; junction bases left unmatched: 7. The CDR3 runs to 13 residues. The DNA for the CDR3 is TGTGCCAGTAGGACAGGGGGTAGGTCTGAAGCTTTCTTT. It yields the protein CASRTGGRSEAFF.